These 9 T cell receptor beta chains were all obtained from the same sample, sequenced in a study of blood T cell repertoires in COVID-19 (TCRdb year 2020). Libraries were made using the immunoSEQ multiplex PCR assay. The immuneACCESS repertoire file appears here via TCRdb, limited to in-frame rearrangements. These files lack a portion of the clones; in checked studies, under half of the deficit traces to unresolved V genes, and the cause of the others is not known. This sample has about 90,000 clones in its table, and roughly nine tenths of those were observed once. The ten largest clones represent roughly 15% of the sample. Sequencing was done on a sample of peripheral blood. The source of these receptors is a male donor with acute or convalescent COVID-19.

The rearrangement links TRBV18 to TRBJ1-6; the match to TRBD1 covers 7 bases. The length of the CDR3 is 11 residues. Germline V gene lookup returns CDR1 KGHSH and CDR2 LQKENI. J lost 15 bases, V lost 2 bases, and 1 base had no gene match. CDR3 sequence (DNA): TGTGCCAGCTCACCAGACAGGGTCCTCCACTTT. Its protein product is CASSPDRVLHF.

This chain connects TRBV7-2 to TRBJ2-1; D uncertain. The CDR3 runs to 16 residues. The germline V and J ends were trimmed by 2 bases and 0 bases, with 11 bases remaining between them. The germline V gene has CDR1 SGHTA and CDR2 FQGNSA. The DNA of the CDR3 is TGTGCCAGCAGCTTATGGGCCGGCTCCTCCTACAATGAGCAGTTCTTC. Translated, it gives CASSLWAGSSYNEQFF.

This rearrangement joins TRBV6-5 to TRBJ2-7, with a possible D match to TRBD1 (5 bases). The CDR3 sequence is 15 residues long. Between the trimmed V and J ends, which lost 0 bases and 3 bases, there was a span of 12 bases. Germline values: CDR1 MNHEY, CDR2 SVGAGI. CDR3 sequence: CASSYSRRRDYEQYF. CDR3 nucleotide sequence: TGTGCCAGCAGTTACTCGAGGCGCAGGGACTACGAGCAGTACTTC.

The V gene is TRBV7-9, the J gene TRBJ2-3, with D perhaps matching TRBD2 (6 bases). Germline CDR1 and CDR2: SEHNR and FQNEAQ (reference sequence). V lost 5 bases, J lost 3 bases, and 24 bases lay in between. The CDR3 has 18 amino acids. In DNA form, the CDR3 reads TGTGCCAGCAGCCCCCCCTGGATGAAAACTAGCTTTACAGATACGCAGTATTTT. Translation: CASSPPWMKTSFTDTQYF.

The chain carries TRBV15 and TRBJ2-1; 14 nucleotides align to TRBD2. This CDR3 is built from 15 residues. The germline CDR1 and CDR2 sequences are LNHNV and YYDKDF (reference sequence). The J segment lost 5 bases and the V segment lost 7 bases, leaving 4 bases of the junction unmatched. The CDR3 loop reads CATNRGLAGDNEQFF. The CDR3 DNA sequence: TGTGCCACCAACCGGGGACTAGCGGGGGACAATGAGCAGTTCTTC.

The rearrangement links TRBV18 to TRBJ2-3; 7 bases fit TRBD1. The trim removed 3 bases at V and 4 bases at J, leaving 7 bases unmatched. Per the germline V gene, CDR1 is KGHSH and CDR2 is LQKENI. CDR3 length: 15 amino acids. The CDR3 DNA sequence: TGTGCCAGCTCACCGCCGACAGGGCCTTCAGATACGCAGTATTTT. It specifies CASSPPTGPSDTQYF.

The J gene is TRBJ1-1, the V gene TRBV9; D is unclear. Looked up from germline, CDR1 is SGDLS and CDR2 is YYNGEE. V dropped 1 base and J dropped 1 base, with 8 bases sitting between them. This CDR3 contains 14 residues. The chain's CDR3 is CASSVYSQNTEAFF. The DNA for the CDR3 is TGTGCCAGCAGCGTATATAGTCAGAACACTGAAGCTTTCTTT.

This chain connects TRBV9 to TRBJ1-3; D not resolved. V was pared by 2 bases and J by 2 bases, with 11 bases between. CDR3 length: 15 amino acids. Germline CDR1 and CDR2: SGDLS and YYNGEE. The CDR3 is CASSVGPAAGNTIYF. The CDR3 DNA reads TGTGCCAGCAGCGTCGGCCCAGCGGCTGGAAACACCATATATTTT. The full variable domain, with the rest looked up from reference TRBV9 and TRBJ1-3, is DSGVTQTPKHLITATGQRVTLRCSPRSGDLSVYWYQQSLDQGLQFLIQYYNGEERAKGNILERFSAQQFPDLHSELNLSSLELGDSALYFCASSVGPAAGNTIYFGEGSWLTVV.

The chain has TRBV4-1 and TRBJ2-6; D gene uncertain. CDR3 size: 14 residues. V was trimmed by 1 base and J by 2 bases, leaving 3 bases between them. Germline assignment: CDR1 MGHRA and CDR2 YSYEKL. CDR3 DNA sequence: TGCGCCAGCAGCCAAGGAGCTGGGGCCAACGTCCTGACTTTC. Translation gives CASSQGAGANVLTF.